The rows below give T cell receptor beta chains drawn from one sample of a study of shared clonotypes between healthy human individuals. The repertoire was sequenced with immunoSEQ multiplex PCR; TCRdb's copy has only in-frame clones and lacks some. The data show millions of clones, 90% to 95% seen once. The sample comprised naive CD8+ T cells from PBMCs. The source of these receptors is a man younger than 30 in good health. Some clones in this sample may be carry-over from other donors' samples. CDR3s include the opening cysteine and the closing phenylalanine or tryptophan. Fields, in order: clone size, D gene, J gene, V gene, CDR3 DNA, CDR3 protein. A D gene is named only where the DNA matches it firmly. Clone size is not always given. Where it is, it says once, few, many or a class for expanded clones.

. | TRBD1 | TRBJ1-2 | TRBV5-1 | TGCGCCAGCAGGGAGGGGACAGGGAATGGCTACACCTTC | CASREGTGNGYTF
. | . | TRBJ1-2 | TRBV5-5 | TGTGCCAGCGTCCGAATGGAGGGTAGTCGGGCGGGCTACACCTTC | CASVRMEGSRAGYTF
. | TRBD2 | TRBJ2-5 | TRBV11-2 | TGTGCCAGCAGCGGACGGACTAGCGGGAGCGTGGGGACCCAGTACTTC | CASSGRTSGSVGTQYF
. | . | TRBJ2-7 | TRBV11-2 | TGTGCCAGCAGCTTAATAGTATCGACTTCCTACGAGCAGTACTTC | CASSLIVSTSYEQYF
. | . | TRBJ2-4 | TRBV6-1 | TGTGCCAGCTCGGTCAACCCCTTAGCCAAAAACATTCAGTACTTC | CASSVNPLAKNIQYF
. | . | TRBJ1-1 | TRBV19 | TGTGCCAGTAGCTGGGGGGGGGATCTTCCGAACACTGAAGCTTTCTTT | CASSWGGDLPNTEAFF
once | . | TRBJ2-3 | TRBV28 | TGTGCCAGCAGTAAGCAGTCGCCCTTCACAGATACGCAGTATTTT | CASSKQSPFTDTQYF
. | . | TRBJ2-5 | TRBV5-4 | TGTGCCAGCAGCGTTAGAGGGTTGGAGACCCAGTACTTC | CASSVRGLETQYF
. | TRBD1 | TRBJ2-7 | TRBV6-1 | TGTGCCAGCAGTGAAGGGACAGGGGACGAGCAGTACTTC | CASSEGTGDEQYF
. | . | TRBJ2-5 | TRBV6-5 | TGTGCCAGCAGTTACTTGTCCGGAGCCCAAGAGACCCAGTACTTC | CASSYLSGAQETQYF
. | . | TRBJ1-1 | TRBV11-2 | TGTGCCAGCAGCTTTTCGGGCGGGGAGCGTGAAGCTTTCTTT | CASSFSGGEREAFF
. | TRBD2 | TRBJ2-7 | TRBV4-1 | TGCGCCAGCAGCCAAGATCGTAGGCGGGAGGGCCTCTACGAGCAGTACTTC | CASSQDRRREGLYEQYF
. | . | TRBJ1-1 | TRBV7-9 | TGTGCCAGCAGCTTAGCGGTAGTTCAGGGGCAAACTGAAGCTTTCTTT | CASSLAVVQGQTEAFF
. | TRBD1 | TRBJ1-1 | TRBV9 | TGTGCCAGCAGCCCTAGGGGGCGGGACACTGAAGCTTTCTTT | CASSPRGRDTEAFF
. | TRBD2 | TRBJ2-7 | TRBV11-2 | TGTGCCAGCAGCGACCGGGACTACTACGAGCAGTACTTC | CASSDRDYYEQYF
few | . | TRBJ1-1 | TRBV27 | TGTGCCAGCAGTTCAGGATTTTCGGTCACTGAAGCTTTCTTT | CASSSGFSVTEAFF
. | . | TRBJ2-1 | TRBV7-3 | TGTGCCAGCAGCCCACGGCGGGGTTATCCTGAGCAGTTCTTC | CASSPRRGYPEQFF
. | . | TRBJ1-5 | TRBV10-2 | TGCGCCAGCAGTGAGAGTTGGGCGGATCAGCCCCAGCATTTT | CASSESWADQPQHF
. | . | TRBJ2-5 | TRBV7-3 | TGTGCCAGCAGCTTAAACAGGGTAGAGACCCAGTACTTC | CASSLNRVETQYF
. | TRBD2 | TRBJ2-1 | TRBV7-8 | TGTGCCAGCAGCTTAGGAGCGGGAGCCGATGAGCAGTTCTTC | CASSLGAGADEQFF
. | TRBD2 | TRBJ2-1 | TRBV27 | TGTGCCACCGGACTAGCGGGGTACAATGAGCAGTTCTTC | CATGLAGYNEQFF
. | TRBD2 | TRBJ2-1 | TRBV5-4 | TGTGCCAGCAGAGAGGGACTAGCGGGAGTCGTCGATGAGCAGTTCTTC | CASREGLAGVVDEQFF
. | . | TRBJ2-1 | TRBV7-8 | TGTGCCAGCAGCTTAATATTGATTCGGGACCCCACCTACAATGAGCAGTTCTTC | CASSLILIRDPTYNEQFF
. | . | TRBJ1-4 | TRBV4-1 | TGCGCCAGCAGCCAAGATCCGGGAATAAGTGAAAAACTGTTTTTT | CASSQDPGISEKLFF
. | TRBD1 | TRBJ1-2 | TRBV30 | TGTGCCTGGAGTCCGGGACAGGGGCTGAATGGCTACACCTTC | CAWSPGQGLNGYTF
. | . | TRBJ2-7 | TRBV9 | TGTGCCAGCAGCGCCCCGGGCTCCTACGAGCAGTACTTC | CASSAPGSYEQYF
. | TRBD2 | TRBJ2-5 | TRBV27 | TGTGCCAGCAGTTTATCATTTCCAGCGGGGTCTCAAGAGACCCAGTACTTC | CASSLSFPAGSQETQYF